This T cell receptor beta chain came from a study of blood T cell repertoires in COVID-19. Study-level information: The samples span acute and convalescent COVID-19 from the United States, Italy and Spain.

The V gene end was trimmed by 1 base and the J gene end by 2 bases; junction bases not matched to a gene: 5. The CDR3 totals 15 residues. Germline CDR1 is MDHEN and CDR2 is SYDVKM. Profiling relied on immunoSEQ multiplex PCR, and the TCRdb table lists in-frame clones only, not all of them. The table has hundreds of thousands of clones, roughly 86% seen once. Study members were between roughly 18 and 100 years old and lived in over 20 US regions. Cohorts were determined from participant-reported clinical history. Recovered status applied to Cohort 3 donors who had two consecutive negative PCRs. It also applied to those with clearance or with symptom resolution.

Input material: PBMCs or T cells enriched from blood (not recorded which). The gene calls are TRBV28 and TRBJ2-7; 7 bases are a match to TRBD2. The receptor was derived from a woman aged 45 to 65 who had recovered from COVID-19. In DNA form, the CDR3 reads TGTGCCAGCAGTTTATTAAGGGGAGGGACCTACGAGCAGTACTTC. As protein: CASSLLRGGTYEQYF.